This TCR beta chain is from a study of TIL therapy for anti-PD-1-resistant metastatic lung cancer. Whole-study context: Tumor harvest preceded PD-1/PD-L1 blockade, followed by nivolumab treatment. Whole-study results and caveats: After infusion, TIL clonotypes partly replaced peripheral T cells and declined over months.

Per germline, CDR1 LGHNA and CDR2 YNFKEQ. Trimming took 5 bases from V and 3 from J, leaving 14 bases between them. This CDR3 contains 15 residues. To note about this clone: The antigen is unknown.

Sequencing used immunoSEQ v3. Survey-level samples got approximately 1.8 million read pairs; deep-level samples got about 4.5-6.5 million. The assay was immunoSEQ multiplex PCR, and TCRdb's table has in-frame clones only and misses some. The data show about 50,000 clones, around three quarters seen once. Indicated time point: pre-treatment sample, taken before nivolumab and TIL therapy. Adults with stage 4 NSCLC were enrolled in a phase I trial. This receptor was taken from a woman between 30 and 80 years old with non-small cell lung cancer. The J gene is TRBJ1-5, the V gene TRBV4-2; D unresolved. The input for sequencing was blood, taken at baseline. The CDR3 nucleotides are TGTGCCAGCAGCAGCCGGACGGGGTCCAATCAGCCCCAGCATTTT. Translating gives CASSSRTGSNQPQHF.